The TCR beta chain under discussion was sequenced for a study of shared clonotypes between healthy human individuals. Turning to the study itself: Each donor had three CD4 naive, three CD4 memory, two CD8 naive and one CD8 memory plate. The study's findings and limits: The sharing of 4.5% to 5.5% of naive CD4 clonotypes was seen across a handful of donors. The four-donor shared clonotypes exceeded non-shared clonotypes in generation probability, with non-shared ones scoring lower.

In the case of this clone: No antigen is known for it.

CDR3 length: 14 residues. Germline V lookup: CDR1 MNHNS, CDR2 SASEGT. V was trimmed by 8 bases and J by 4 bases, leaving 15 bases between them. The repertoire was sequenced with immunoSEQ multiplex PCR; TCRdb's copy has only in-frame clones and lacks some. This table has approximately 980,000 clones, around 80% appearing once. This receptor was obtained from a man aged 18 to 30 in good health. Sequenced sample: memory CD4+ T cells sorted from blood. Indicated subset: CD45RA-negative fraction. The chain employs TRBV6-1 and TRBJ2-1, with D perhaps matching TRBD2 (6 bases). The CDR3 nucleotides read TGTGCCAGCCGGGCGGGGAATACGTACAATGAGCAGTTCTTC. Protein: CASRAGNTYNEQFF.